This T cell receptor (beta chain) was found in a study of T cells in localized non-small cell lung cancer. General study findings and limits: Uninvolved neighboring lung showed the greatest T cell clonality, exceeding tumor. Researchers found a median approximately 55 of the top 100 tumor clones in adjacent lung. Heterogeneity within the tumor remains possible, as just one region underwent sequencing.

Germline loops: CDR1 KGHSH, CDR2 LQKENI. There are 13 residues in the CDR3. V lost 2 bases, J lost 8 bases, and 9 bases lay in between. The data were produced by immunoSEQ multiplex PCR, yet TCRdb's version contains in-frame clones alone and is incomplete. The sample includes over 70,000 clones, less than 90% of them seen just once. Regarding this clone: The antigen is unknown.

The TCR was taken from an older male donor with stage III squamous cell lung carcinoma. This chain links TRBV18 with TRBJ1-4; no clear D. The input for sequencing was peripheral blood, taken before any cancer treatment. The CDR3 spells CASSPTSDEKLFF. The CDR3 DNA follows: TGTGCCAGCTCACCAACCAGTGACGAAAAACTGTTTTTT.